A selection of T cell receptor beta chains follows, all from one sample in a study of blood T cell repertoires in COVID-19. Measured with immunoSEQ multiplex PCR; TCRdb has only the in-frame clones, and not every one. The sample lists roughly 520,000 clones, roughly 88% occurring once. The specimen was PBMCs or T cells enriched from blood (not recorded which). The origin of the receptors is a woman between 40 and 50 years old who had recovered from COVID-19. Each CDR3 is given with its conserved first and last residue. Each record gives: J gene, V gene, CDR3 length, CDR3 protein.

j_call: TRBJ2-1
v_call: TRBV27
cdr3_length: 17
cdr3_aa: CASSKPSTGGYYNEQFF

j_call: TRBJ2-7
v_call: TRBV6-6
cdr3_length: 14
cdr3_aa: CASSSGIDNYEQYF

j_call: TRBJ2-5
v_call: TRBV7-6
cdr3_length: 15
cdr3_aa: CASSTWQGAQETQYF

j_call: TRBJ1-2
v_call: TRBV19
cdr3_length: 15
cdr3_aa: CASSGDGTGGYGYTF

j_call: TRBJ2-3
v_call: TRBV4-3
cdr3_length: 15
cdr3_aa: CASSPTSTRTDTQYF

j_call: TRBJ2-1
v_call: TRBV9
cdr3_length: 15
cdr3_aa: CASSVGGRPTNEQFF

j_call: TRBJ2-7
v_call: TRBV2
cdr3_length: 15
cdr3_aa: CASSEAGTGGHEQYF

j_call: TRBJ1-4
v_call: TRBV4-3
cdr3_length: 15
cdr3_aa: CASSQDSGQGEKLFF

j_call: TRBJ1-2
v_call: TRBV6-5
cdr3_length: 11
cdr3_aa: CASGGNYGYTF

j_call: TRBJ1-1
v_call: TRBV19
cdr3_length: 16
cdr3_aa: CASSSQGAGVNTEAFF

j_call: TRBJ1-1
v_call: TRBV6-5
cdr3_length: 14
cdr3_aa: CASSYTHWNTEAFF

j_call: TRBJ2-3
v_call: TRBV2
cdr3_length: 14
cdr3_aa: CASSGSGSPDTQYF

j_call: TRBJ1-6
v_call: TRBV25-1
cdr3_length: 15
cdr3_aa: CASSNYRGDNSPLHF

j_call: TRBJ2-3
v_call: TRBV19
cdr3_length: 15
cdr3_aa: CASSDRPRGTDTQYF

j_call: TRBJ2-2
v_call: TRBV7-8
cdr3_length: 16
cdr3_aa: CASSLVARAYTGELFF

j_call: TRBJ2-7
v_call: TRBV6-5
cdr3_length: 13
cdr3_aa: CASSLVRDYEQYF

j_call: TRBJ2-3
v_call: TRBV19
cdr3_length: 14
cdr3_aa: CASSLQRSADTQYF

j_call: TRBJ2-7
v_call: TRBV3-1/TRBV3-2
cdr3_length: 15
cdr3_aa: CASSQDGQPNYEQYF

j_call: TRBJ2-2
v_call: TRBV2
cdr3_length: 13
cdr3_aa: CASREWDTGELFF

j_call: TRBJ1-1
v_call: TRBV7-9
cdr3_length: 15
cdr3_aa: CASSPWDRANTEAFF

j_call: TRBJ2-5
v_call: TRBV29-1
cdr3_length: 13
cdr3_aa: CSAGEQHQETQYF

j_call: TRBJ2-7
v_call: TRBV18
cdr3_length: 14
cdr3_aa: CASSSDRVVGEQYF

j_call: TRBJ1-4
v_call: TRBV11-2
cdr3_length: 18
cdr3_aa: CASSLEWADPTTNEKLFF

j_call: TRBJ1-3
v_call: TRBV11-2
cdr3_length: 15
cdr3_aa: CASSLGNRQVFTIYF

j_call: TRBJ1-5
v_call: TRBV5-1
cdr3_length: 15
cdr3_aa: CASSPGTGGLEPQHF

j_call: TRBJ2-1
v_call: TRBV6-5
cdr3_length: 14
cdr3_aa: CASRLTSGINEQFF

j_call: TRBJ2-3
v_call: TRBV18
cdr3_length: 12
cdr3_aa: CASSPRLDTQYF

j_call: TRBJ2-4
v_call: TRBV12-5
cdr3_length: 18
cdr3_aa: CASGLVLGASQAKNIQYF

j_call: TRBJ2-1
v_call: TRBV6-2/TRBV6-3
cdr3_length: 18
cdr3_aa: CASSRTSGRALSYNEQFF

j_call: TRBJ2-7
v_call: TRBV5-1
cdr3_length: 15
cdr3_aa: CASSSGLAGGYEQYF

j_call: TRBJ1-4
v_call: TRBV18
cdr3_length: 15
cdr3_aa: CASSPRNSNNEKLFF

j_call: TRBJ1-5
v_call: TRBV19
cdr3_length: 19
cdr3_aa: CASSLNSGAGGRRLQPQHF

j_call: TRBJ2-1
v_call: TRBV7-6
cdr3_length: 15
cdr3_aa: CASKTGTSGYNEQFF

j_call: TRBJ2-6
v_call: TRBV11-2
cdr3_length: 16
cdr3_aa: CASSLGRTAGANVLTF

j_call: TRBJ2-1
v_call: TRBV7-7
cdr3_length: 14
cdr3_aa: CATSHRVPYNEQFF

j_call: TRBJ2-1
v_call: TRBV7-9
cdr3_length: 14
cdr3_aa: CASSLRDEDNEQFF

j_call: TRBJ2-1
v_call: TRBV30
cdr3_length: 16
cdr3_aa: CAWSYKDRVFNNEQFF

j_call: TRBJ2-1
v_call: TRBV9
cdr3_length: 14
cdr3_aa: CASSVQGFNNEQFF

j_call: TRBJ2-7
v_call: TRBV7-9
cdr3_length: 15
cdr3_aa: CASSLTGTGSDEQYF

j_call: TRBJ2-1
v_call: TRBV6-1
cdr3_length: 18
cdr3_aa: CASSDPARTSGSEAEQFF

j_call: TRBJ1-4
v_call: TRBV6-5
cdr3_length: 15
cdr3_aa: CASSWRGGSNEKLFF

j_call: TRBJ1-2
v_call: TRBV27
cdr3_length: 13
cdr3_aa: CASSFNQGHGYTF